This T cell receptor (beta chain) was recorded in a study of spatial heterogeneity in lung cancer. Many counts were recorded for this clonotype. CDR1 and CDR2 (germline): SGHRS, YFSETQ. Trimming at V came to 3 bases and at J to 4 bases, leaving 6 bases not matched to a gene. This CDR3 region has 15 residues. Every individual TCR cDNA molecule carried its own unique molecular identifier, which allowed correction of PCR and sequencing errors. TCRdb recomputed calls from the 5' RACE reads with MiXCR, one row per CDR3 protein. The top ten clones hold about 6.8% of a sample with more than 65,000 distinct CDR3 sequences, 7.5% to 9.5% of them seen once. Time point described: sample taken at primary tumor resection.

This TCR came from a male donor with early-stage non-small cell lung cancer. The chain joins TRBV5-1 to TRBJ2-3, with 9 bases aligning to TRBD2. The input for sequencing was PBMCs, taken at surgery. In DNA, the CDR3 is TGCGCCAGCAGCTCTAGCGGGATGATCCCAGATACGCAGTATTTT. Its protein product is CASSSSGMIPDTQYF.